One and the same sample provided the 29 T cell receptor beta chains below, sequenced in a study of PD-L1 blockade in urothelial cancer. Documented time point: pretreatment peripheral blood. Generated by immunoSEQ multiplex PCR, the TCRdb table keeps only in-frame clones and is missing some. Of 87,000 or so clones listed, over 80% were seen once; the top ten hold more than 2%. Sequencing was performed on PBMCs, taken around atezolizumab (anti-PD-L1) treatment. The receptors stem from a man aged 55 to 69 with urothelial cancer.

The gene calls are TRBV7-2 and TRBJ2-1, with 8 bases identical to TRBD2. Germline V lookup: CDR1 SGHTA, CDR2 FQGNSA. There are 16 residues in the CDR3. Trimming cost V 5 bases and J 0 bases; bases outside gene matches: 6. CDR3 amino acids: CASSNQGLGSYNEQFF. Here the CDR3 DNA reads TGTGCCAGCAGCAATCAGGGACTAGGCTCCTACAATGAGCAGTTCTTC.

The CDR3 coding sequence is TGTGCCAGCAGTAACTACTACGAGCAGTACTTC. This encodes CASSNYYEQYF. V is TRBV6-9 and J is TRBJ2-7; D not certain. The CDR3 has 11 residues. Germline V gives CDR1 MNHGY, CDR2 SVAAGI. The V gene lost 5 bases and the J gene lost 3 bases, with 5 bases spanning the gap.

The table lists this clone with a count of one. This chain connects TRBV4-3 to TRBJ2-1; 7 bases match TRBD1. This CDR3 contains 14 residues. V lost 1 base, J lost 6 bases, and 3 bases stayed unmatched. Germline V gene data show CDR1 as LGHNA and CDR2 as YSLEER. DNA for the CDR3: TGCGCCAGCAGCCAAGGGGGGACAGCCAATGAGCAGTTCTTC. It codes for CASSQGGTANEQFF.

This clone is a singleton in its sample. The chain carries TRBV5-6 and TRBJ2-7; 9 nucleotides match TRBD1. The junction had 8 bases not matched to a gene; V was cut back by 4 bases and J by 12 bases. Looked up from germline, CDR1 is SGHDT and CDR2 is YYEEEE. The CDR3 length is 12 residues. Written as DNA, the CDR3 is TGTGCCAGCAGCATATCCGGGACAGGGTCGTACTTC. This encodes CASSISGTGSYF.

The rearrangement joins TRBV29-1 to TRBJ1-5; 7 bases fit TRBD1. CDR1 is SQVTM and CDR2 is ANQGSEA in the germline V gene. The V segment lost 6 bases and the J segment 0 bases; nucleotides outside the gene matches: 2. The CDR3 covers 13 residues. The CDR3 nucleotides are TGCAGCGTGGGGACAGCTAGCAATCAGCCCCAGCATTTT. Translating gives CSVGTASNQPQHF.

The chain recombines TRBV7-9 with TRBJ2-7; 7 bases fit TRBD2. V lost 3 bases to trimming and J lost 0 bases; unmatched junction nucleotides: 5. Germline loops: CDR1 SEHNR, CDR2 FQNEAQ (reference sequence). This CDR3 has 15 amino acids. CDR3 sequence: CASSLGTKISYEQYF. The CDR3 region has the DNA TGTGCCAGCAGCTTGGGGACTAAAATCTCCTACGAGCAGTACTTC. The whole variable domain, remainder taken from reference TRBV7-9 and TRBJ2-7, is DTGVSQNPRHKITKRGQNVTFRCDPISEHNRLYWYRQTLGQGPEFLTYFQNEAQLEKSRLLSDRFSAERPKGSFSTLEIQRTEQGDSAMYLCASSLGTKISYEQYFGPGTRLTVT.

The chain joins TRBV5-4 to TRBJ1-2; D not certain. The V and J ends lost 0 bases and 0 bases respectively, with 6 bases between them. This CDR3 is 14 amino acids long. Germline loops: CDR1 SGHNT, CDR2 YYREEE (reference sequence). The CDR3 nucleotides read TGTGCCAGCAGCTTGGACAGCCCTAACTATGGCTACACCTTC. It specifies CASSLDSPNYGYTF.

The table lists this clone with a count of one. This rearrangement joins TRBV27 to TRBJ1-4; D gene ambiguous. Germline assignment: CDR1 MNHEY and CDR2 SMNVEV (reference sequence). The V gene lost 0 bases and the J gene lost 8 bases, with 19 bases spanning the gap. The CDR3 is made up of 17 amino acids. CDR3 sequence reads: CASSLSPFLGVNEKLFF. CDR3 DNA: TGTGCCAGCAGTTTATCCCCCTTCCTCGGGGTTAACGAAAAACTGTTTTTT.

The chain recombines TRBV10-3 with TRBJ2-7; 11 bases line up with TRBD2. CDR1 ENHRY and CDR2 SYGVKD come from the germline V gene. CDR3 size: 16 residues. The V segment lost 0 bases and the J segment 3 bases; nucleotides outside the gene matches: 4. The DNA of the CDR3 is TGTGCCATCAGTGAGTCGAGACTAGCGGGAAACTACGAGCAGTACTTC. This gives the protein CAISESRLAGNYEQYF.

This clone was found once. The J gene is TRBJ2-1, the V gene TRBV10-1, with D uncertain. V was trimmed by 3 bases and J by 4 bases, leaving 13 bases between them. CDR1 WNHNN and CDR2 SYGVQD come from the germline V gene (reference sequence). The CDR3 spans 15 residues. CDR3 loop: CASSDGQIMYNEQFF. The CDR3 DNA is TGCGCCAGCAGTGATGGCCAAATAATGTACAATGAGCAGTTCTTC.

J is TRBJ2-5 and V is TRBV11-3, with 11 bases aligning to TRBD1. V shed 4 bases, J shed 7 bases, and the junction held 2 bases outside the gene matches. The CDR3 is 13 residues long. CDR1 and CDR2 (germline): SGHNT, YENEEA. The CDR3: CASSSGTGGTQYF. CDR3 DNA: TGTGCCAGCAGCTCCGGGACAGGGGGGACCCAGTACTTC.

The chain uses TRBV28 and TRBJ1-2; 7 positions match TRBD1. Germline CDR1 is MDHEN and CDR2 is SYDVKM. This CDR3 spans 13 amino acids. J lost 5 bases, V lost 6 bases, and 6 bases had no gene match. CDR3 in amino acids: CASSSTGNYGYTF. The DNA for the CDR3 is TGTGCCAGCAGCTCGACAGGGAATTATGGCTACACCTTC.

This clone came up once. The rearrangement joins TRBV6-5 to TRBJ2-2; D may be TRBD2 (6 bases). V was pared by 6 bases and J by 5 bases, with 16 bases between. The CDR3 totals 15 residues. CDR1 and CDR2 from the germline V gene are MNHEY and SVGAGI. This CDR3 reads CASRTGRGKTGELFF. CDR3 nucleotide sequence: TGTGCCAGCAGGACTGGACGGGGGAAGACCGGGGAGCTGTTTTTT.

The sample holds a few counts of this clone. The chain has TRBV7-2 and TRBJ2-3, with TRBD2 matching 12 bases. Trimming removed 5 bases from V and 4 bases from J; junction bases left unmatched: 7. Germline V CDR1 and CDR2: SGHTA, FQGNSA. This CDR3 spans 16 amino acids. Here the CDR3 reads CASSIGLAGMSDTQYF. In nucleotides, the CDR3 is TGTGCCAGCAGCATAGGACTAGCGGGAATGTCAGATACGCAGTATTTT.

The chain joins TRBV7-9 to TRBJ2-4; tentative D call: TRBD2 (6 bases). The CDR3 loop spans 14 amino acids. Germline-derived CDR1 and CDR2 are SEHNR and FQNEAQ (reference sequence). Between the trimmed V and J ends, which lost 3 bases and 3 bases, there was a span of 9 bases. The CDR3 is CASSLEGSKNIQYF. CDR3 nucleotides: TGTGCCAGCAGCTTGGAGGGTAGCAAAAACATTCAGTACTTC.

The V gene is TRBV7-8, the J gene TRBJ2-2, with D possibly being TRBD2 (6 bases). Per germline, CDR1 SGHVS and CDR2 FQNEAQ. Trimming removed 1 base at V and 8 bases at J, with 14 bases between. This CDR3 contains 15 residues. The CDR3 coding sequence is TGTGCCAGCAGCTTAGTCTCGGGAGTAACTGGGGAGCTGTTTTTT. This sequence encodes CASSLVSGVTGELFF.

This clone was recorded only once. The chain is built from TRBV2 and TRBJ1-3; TRBD1 agrees at 8 bases. After removal of 7 bases from V and 3 bases from J, the junction contained 17 bases not matched to a gene. The germline CDR1 and CDR2 sequences are SNHLY and FYNNEI. The CDR3 has 18 amino acids. CDR3 coding DNA: TGTGCCAGCACCTGGACAGGGTTTGATTCTCTCCGTGGAAACACCATATATTTT. Residues: CASTWTGFDSLRGNTIYF. Together with reference TRBV2 and TRBJ1-3, the CDR3 gives the full variable domain: EPEVTQTPSHQVTQMGQEVILRCVPISNHLYFYWYRQILGQKVEFLVSFYNNEISEKSEIFDDQFSVERPDGSNFTLKIRSTKLEDSAMYFCASTWTGFDSLRGNTIYFGEGSWLTVV.

The V and J genes are TRBV21-1 and TRBJ1-4; the table's D call TRBD1 went unverified against the DNA. TRBV21-1 is a listed pseudogene. This CDR3 contains 17 residues. The CDR3 DNA sequence: TGTGCCAGCAGCAAAGAGGATGGACAGGGGTTGGATGAAAAACTGTTTTTT. Protein: CASSKEDGQGLDEKLFF.

This clone was seen only once. This chain links TRBV4-1 with TRBJ2-7; TRBD2 matches 12 bases. In germline, CDR1 is MGHRA, CDR2 YSYEKL. CDR3 length equals 15 residues. V lost 4 bases to trimming and J lost 4 bases; unmatched junction nucleotides: 5. CDR3 protein: CASSLPTSGRYEQYF. The CDR3 coding sequence is TGCGCCAGCAGCCTCCCGACTAGCGGGAGATACGAGCAGTACTTC.

This chain connects TRBV19 to TRBJ1-2; 7 nucleotides line up with TRBD1. Germline values: CDR1 LNHDA, CDR2 SQIVND (reference sequence). There are 18 residues in the CDR3. After removal of 5 bases from V and 2 bases from J, the junction contained 17 bases not matched to a gene. In nucleotides, the CDR3 is TGTGCCAGTAGTCCCCCCTACAGGGGTGACGGCCTAAACTATGGCTACACCTTC. Encoded protein: CASSPPYRGDGLNYGYTF.

The chain recombines TRBV6-5 with TRBJ2-7; TRBD2 matches at 10 bases. Per germline, CDR1 MNHEY and CDR2 SVGAGI. The CDR3 length is 16 residues. The V segment lost 2 bases and the J segment 2 bases; nucleotides outside the gene matches: 6. The CDR3 sequence is CASSYGNSGGTYEQYF. CDR3 nucleotides: TGTGCCAGCAGTTACGGCAATAGCGGGGGGACCTACGAGCAGTACTTC.

The rearrangement links TRBV5-1 to TRBJ2-3, with D perhaps TRBD1 (6 bases). The CDR3 is made up of 15 amino acids. Trimming left V 0 bases short and J 4 bases short, with 12 bases between. CDR1 and CDR2 (germline): SGHRS, YFSETQ. The CDR3 nucleotides are TGCGCCAGCAGCTTGGGAGTGGCAGGGGCAGATACGCAGTATTTT. This translates into CASSLGVAGADTQYF.

The chain links TRBV4-1 to TRBJ2-1; the match to TRBD2 covers 10 bases. The V gene's germline CDR1 is MGHRA and CDR2 YSYEKL. This CDR3 is 16 amino acids long. Trimming at V came to 4 bases and at J to 12 bases, leaving 15 bases not matched to a gene. The CDR3 sequence: CASSPYQREGLSGQFF. DNA for the CDR3: TGCGCCAGCAGCCCCTATCAGCGGGAGGGCCTGAGTGGGCAGTTCTTC.

The chain employs TRBV6-1 and TRBJ2-7, with a tentative D call TRBD2 (7 bases). The CDR3 is made up of 15 amino acids. In germline, CDR1 is MNHNS, CDR2 SASEGT. Trimming removed 4 bases at V and 5 bases at J, with 18 bases between. CDR3 protein: CASSVYTEGGDEQYF. In DNA, the CDR3 is TGTGCCAGCAGTGTGTACACGGAAGGGGGGGACGAGCAGTACTTC.

In nucleotides, the CDR3 is TGCGCCAGCAGCTTGGGGCTTGGAGCGGGGGGACGGACAGATACGCAGTATTTT. As protein: CASSLGLGAGGRTDTQYF. The rearrangement joins TRBV5-1 to TRBJ2-3; the match to TRBD2 covers 9 bases. This CDR3 comprises 18 residues. Germline lookup yields CDR1 SGHRS and CDR2 YFSETQ. V shed 0 bases and J 3 bases; nucleotides not matched to a gene: 11.

The chain carries TRBV5-4 and TRBJ2-1, with TRBD2 as a possible D gene (7 bases). Trimming shortened V by 0 bases and J by 3 bases, and 19 bases separated the two germline ends. Germline CDR1 and CDR2: SGHNT and YYREEE (reference sequence). The CDR3 contains 18 residues. The CDR3 loop is CASSLGGGGRPNYNEQFF. CDR3 DNA: TGTGCCAGCAGCTTGGGGGGGGGCGGGCGACCCAACTACAATGAGCAGTTCTTC.

The chain recombines TRBV7-2 with TRBJ1-1, with D perhaps matching TRBD1 (5 bases). The germline V gene has CDR1 SGHTA and CDR2 FQGNSA. The CDR3 spans 12 residues. With 5 bases removed from V and 7 bases from J, the gap between germline ends came to 11 bases. The CDR3 coding sequence is TGTGCCAGCAGCCAGGGTAGGATTGAAGCTTTCTTT. Translation: CASSQGRIEAFF.

The rearrangement links TRBV19 to TRBJ2-3, with D perhaps TRBD2 (5 bases). The CDR3 consists of 16 residues. With 4 bases removed from V and 5 bases from J, the gap between germline ends came to 19 bases. CDR1 and CDR2 from the germline V gene are LNHDA and SQIVND (reference sequence). In nucleotides, the CDR3 is TGTGCCAGTAGTACAGGTGGTAGCGACGGCCGAGATACGCAGTATTTT. It codes for CASSTGGSDGRDTQYF.

J is TRBJ2-2 and V is TRBV9, with 10 bases identical to TRBD2. V gave up 0 bases and J gave up 11 bases; unmatched junction bases: 10. The CDR3 has 16 residues. CDR1 is SGDLS and CDR2 is YYNGEE in the germline V gene. In nucleotides, the CDR3 is TGTGCCAGCAGCGTAGCCCTAGCGGGAGCCGCGCCAGAGCTGTTTTTT. Protein sequence: CASSVALAGAAPELFF.